This TCR beta chain emerged from a study of blood T cell repertoires in COVID-19. About the research overall: Specimens from acute and convalescent COVID-19 originated in the United States, Italy and Spain. Sample material is recorded as cDNA or gDNA derived from T cells, B-cell-depleted T cells, or PBMCs.

Here immunoSEQ multiplex PCR was the method, and the copy in TCRdb shows in-frame clones only, minus some. The sample carries roughly 300,000 clones, roughly nine tenths recorded once. This receptor was identified in a woman aged 25 to 39 with COVID-19, enrolled during active disease. The sequenced sample was peripheral blood.

CDR3 sequence (DNA): TGTGCCAGCAGTTTAGCCAGGGCTGAAAAACTGTTTTTT. Protein sequence: CASSLARAEKLFF. This chain uses TRBV12-3 or TRBV12-4 with TRBJ1-4, with a weak D call TRBD1 (5 bases). The CDR3 is 13 amino acids. The V and J ends lost 0 bases and 7 bases respectively, with 6 bases between them.